These 16 T cell receptor beta chains were all obtained from the same sample, sequenced in a study of vaccination effects on CD4 cells after COVID-19. The antigens of these receptors remain unknown. Assay: immunoSEQ multiplex PCR; the TCRdb copy retains only in-frame clones and omits some. The sample contains about 45,000 clones, about three quarters of which appear only once. Before sequencing took place, the ViraFEST assay used viral peptide pools to expand antigen-specific CD4+ T cells. Culturing for around 10 days preceded CD4+ T cell isolation. Documented for the person is a PCR-confirmed SARS-CoV-2 infection occurring between March and December 2020. The source was CD4+ T cells from PBMCs cultured with a peptide pool, collected before COVID-19 vaccination. These receptors were obtained from a human donor who had a prior SARS-CoV-2 infection.

The V call is TRBV2, the J call TRBJ2-7; TRBD1 matches at 7 bases. Unmatched junction bases numbered 2, after V lost 6 bases and J lost 3 bases. CDR3 size: 12 residues. The germline V gene has CDR1 SNHLY and CDR2 FYNNEI. CDR3: CASRNRGYEQYF. In DNA form, the CDR3 reads TGTGCCAGCAGAAACAGGGGCTACGAGCAGTACTTC. The complete variable domain, with remaining parts taken from reference TRBV2 and TRBJ2-7, reads EPEVTQTPSHQVTQMGQEVILRCVPISNHLYFYWYRQILGQKVEFLVSFYNNEISEKSEIFDDQFSVERPDGSNFTLKIRSTKLEDSAMYFCASRNRGYEQYFGPGTRLTVT.

V is TRBV2 and J is TRBJ2-1; 13 bases map to TRBD2. The CDR3 is made up of 16 amino acids. Germline V lookup: CDR1 SNHLY, CDR2 FYNNEI. V lost 6 bases and J lost 6; bases outside the gene matches: 8. The CDR3 region has the DNA TGTGCCAGCAGAGCCGAACTAGCGGGAGGGCGCAATGAGCAGTTCTTC. It translates to CASRAELAGGRNEQFF.

This clone was detected a few times. The chain couples TRBV24-1 to TRBJ2-1; D assignment may be TRBD1 or TRBD2 (5 bases each). This CDR3 is 15 amino acids long. Germline CDR1 is KGHDR and CDR2 is SFDVKD. The V gene lost 7 bases and the J gene lost 0 bases, with 12 bases spanning the gap. The DNA for the CDR3 is TGTGCCACCAGCGAATCAGGGAGCTCCTACAATGAGCAGTTCTTC. As protein: CATSESGSSYNEQFF.

This clone was picked up a small number of times. CDR3 region: CASSPSGQEIEAFF. The CDR3 DNA is TGTGCCAGCAGCCCGTCGGGACAGGAGATTGAAGCTTTCTTT. This chain links TRBV5-6 with TRBJ1-1, with 8 bases identical to TRBD1. Germline CDR1 is SGHDT and CDR2 is YYEEEE. V gave up 4 bases and J gave up 7 bases; unmatched junction bases: 9. CDR3 size: 14 residues.

The DNA of the CDR3 is TGTGCCAGCAGTGCGACAGGCCCCCCGAGAAACACCATATATTTT. Residues: CASSATGPPRNTIYF. The V gene is TRBV6-6, the J gene TRBJ1-3, with D possibly matching TRBD1 (6 bases). Trimming stripped 5 bases from V and 5 bases from J, with 16 bases between. The CDR3 runs 15 residues. The germline CDR1 and CDR2 sequences are MNHNY and SVGAGI (reference sequence).

This chain uses TRBV6-2 or TRBV6-3 with TRBJ1-3; no clear D gene. Trimming left V 4 bases short and J 1 base short, with 14 bases between. The length of the CDR3 is 16 residues. Looked up from germline, CDR1 is MNHEY and CDR2 is SVGEGT. CDR3 loop: CASSFDPPRSGNTIYF. DNA for the CDR3: TGTGCCAGCAGTTTCGACCCACCGAGATCTGGAAACACCATATATTTT.

V usage is TRBV5-6 and J usage is TRBJ1-2, with no clear D. CDR3 length: 17 amino acids. V was cut by 3 bases and J by 8 bases, with 26 bases left in between. Germline V CDR1 and CDR2: SGHDT, YYEEEE. The CDR3 reads CASSSAALRDTGGGYTF. The CDR3 DNA is TGTGCCAGCAGCTCCGCAGCATTACGGGATACTGGTGGGGGCTACACCTTC.

The V call is TRBV19, the J call TRBJ1-5; 8 bases map to TRBD1. Germline V CDR1 and CDR2: LNHDA, SQIVND (reference sequence). This CDR3 contains 16 residues. The junction had 10 bases not matched to a gene; V was cut back by 6 bases and J by 3 bases. CDR3 sequence reads: CASRNQGAPANQPQHF. The CDR3 bases are TGTGCCAGTAGAAATCAGGGGGCGCCTGCCAATCAGCCCCAGCATTTT.

This clone was seen once. This chain uses TRBV6-6 with TRBJ2-3, with D maybe TRBD2 (6 bases). V gave up 4 bases and J gave up 0 bases, with 14 bases separating them. CDR3 length: 16 amino acids. The V gene's germline CDR1 is MNHNY and CDR2 SVGAGI (reference sequence). This CDR3 reads CASSSVDGGSTDTQYF. As DNA, the CDR3 is TGTGCCAGCAGTTCCGTTGACGGGGGAAGCACAGATACGCAGTATTTT.

The genes are TRBV4-2 and TRBJ2-7; the match to TRBD1 covers 11 bases. Germline V gene lookup returns CDR1 LGHNA and CDR2 YNFKEQ. The CDR3 is 15 amino acids. Germline trimming cut 3 bases from V and 4 bases from J; bases unmatched to any gene: 5. The CDR3 is CASSQRGDRGYEQYF. In DNA form, the CDR3 reads TGTGCCAGCAGCCAGCGCGGGGACAGGGGGTACGAGCAGTACTTC.

In this sample, this clone turned up a few times. The chain couples TRBV30 to TRBJ2-2, with D tentatively TRBD1 or TRBD2 (6 bases each). This CDR3 is built from 14 residues. Trimming took 2 bases from V and 4 from J, leaving 11 bases between them. Germline V gene data show CDR1 as GTSNPN and CDR2 as SVGIG (reference sequence). As DNA, the CDR3 is TGTGCCTGGAGTCCCGGGGGCCCCACCGGGGAGCTGTTTTTT. Protein: CAWSPGGPTGELFF.

This clone occurred once. The chain combines TRBV6-4 with TRBJ1-2, with 10 positions matching TRBD1. Germline assignment: CDR1 MRHNA and CDR2 SNTAGT. V dropped 6 bases and J dropped 5; count of bases not matched to a gene: 6. CDR3 length equals 14 residues. The CDR3 DNA sequence: TGTGCCAGCAGGACTCGGGACAGGGGATATGGCTACACCTTC. This codes for CASRTRDRGYGYTF.

V usage is TRBV19 and J usage is TRBJ2-2, with 7 bases lining up with TRBD2. The CDR3 is 13 amino acids. With V trimmed by 10 bases and J by 3 bases, 5 bases remained unmatched. Germline values: CDR1 LNHDA, CDR2 SQIVND (reference sequence). The CDR3 loop reads CANGGGDTGELFF. The CDR3 bases are TGTGCCAATGGGGGAGGGGACACCGGGGAGCTGTTTTTT.

The chain's CDR3 is CASSQAGGRSNEQFF. The CDR3 DNA reads TGTGCCAGTTCACAAGCGGGAGGCAGGTCGAATGAGCAGTTCTTC. This chain connects TRBV6-6 to TRBJ2-1; 9 nucleotides match TRBD2. V was pared by 9 bases and J by 7 bases, with 13 bases of the junction left unmatched. Looked up from germline, CDR1 is MNHNY and CDR2 is SVGAGI (reference sequence). This CDR3 spans 15 amino acids.

This sequence joins TRBV9 and TRBJ1-4; weak D call: TRBD1 (5 bases). This CDR3 is built from 14 residues. With 3 bases removed from V and 1 base from J, the gap between germline ends came to 7 bases. The germline CDR1 and CDR2 sequences are SGDLS and YYNGEE. The CDR3 sequence: CASSDRLTNEKLFF. The CDR3 DNA reads TGTGCCAGCAGCGACAGGCTAACTAATGAAAAACTGTTTTTT.

The V and J genes are TRBV5-1 and TRBJ2-1; D ambiguous. CDR1 is SGHRS, CDR2 YFSETQ, per germline. The CDR3 is 14 amino acids. Trimming removed 0 bases at V and 0 bases at J, with 4 bases between. Here the CDR3 DNA reads TGCGCCAGCAGCTTGGGTAACTCCTACAATGAGCAGTTCTTC. Its translation: CASSLGNSYNEQFF.